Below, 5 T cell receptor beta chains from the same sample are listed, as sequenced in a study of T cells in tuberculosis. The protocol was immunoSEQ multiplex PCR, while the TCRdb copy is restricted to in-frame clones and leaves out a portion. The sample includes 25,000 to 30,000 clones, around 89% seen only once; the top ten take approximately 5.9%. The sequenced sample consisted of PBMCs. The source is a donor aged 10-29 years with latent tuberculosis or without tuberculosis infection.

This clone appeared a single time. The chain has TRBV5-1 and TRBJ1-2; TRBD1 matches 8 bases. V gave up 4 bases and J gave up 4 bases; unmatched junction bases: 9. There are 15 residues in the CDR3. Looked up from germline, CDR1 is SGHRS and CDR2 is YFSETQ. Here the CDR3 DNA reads TGCGCCAGCAGCCCCCGGACAGGGCGAACCTATGGCTACACCTTC. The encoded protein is CASSPRTGRTYGYTF.

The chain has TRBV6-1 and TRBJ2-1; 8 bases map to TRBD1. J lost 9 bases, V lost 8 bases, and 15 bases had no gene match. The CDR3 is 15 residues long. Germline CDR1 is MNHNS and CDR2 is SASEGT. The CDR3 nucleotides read TGTGCCAGCGCACCGGTGGACAGGGTCCAGACTGAGCAGTTCTTC. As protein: CASAPVDRVQTEQFF.

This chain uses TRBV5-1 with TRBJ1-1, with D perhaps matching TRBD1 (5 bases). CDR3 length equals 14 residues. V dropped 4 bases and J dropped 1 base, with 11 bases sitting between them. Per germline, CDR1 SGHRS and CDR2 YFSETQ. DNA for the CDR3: TGCGCCAGCAGCCGAGCCCAGGGGAACACTGAAGCTTTCTTT. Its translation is CASSRAQGNTEAFF.

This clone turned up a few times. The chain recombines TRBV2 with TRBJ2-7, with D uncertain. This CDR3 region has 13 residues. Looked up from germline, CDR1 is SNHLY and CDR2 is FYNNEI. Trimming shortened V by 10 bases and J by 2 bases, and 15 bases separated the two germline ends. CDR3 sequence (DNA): TGTGCCAAACCCTGGGCGTCGCCCTACGAGCAGTACTTC. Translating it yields CAKPWASPYEQYF.

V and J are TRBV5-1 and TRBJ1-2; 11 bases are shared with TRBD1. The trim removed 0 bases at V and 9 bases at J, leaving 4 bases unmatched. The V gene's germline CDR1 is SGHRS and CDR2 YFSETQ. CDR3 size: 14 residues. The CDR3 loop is CASSLEGQGASYTF. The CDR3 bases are TGCGCCAGCAGCTTGGAAGGACAGGGGGCGAGCTACACCTTC.